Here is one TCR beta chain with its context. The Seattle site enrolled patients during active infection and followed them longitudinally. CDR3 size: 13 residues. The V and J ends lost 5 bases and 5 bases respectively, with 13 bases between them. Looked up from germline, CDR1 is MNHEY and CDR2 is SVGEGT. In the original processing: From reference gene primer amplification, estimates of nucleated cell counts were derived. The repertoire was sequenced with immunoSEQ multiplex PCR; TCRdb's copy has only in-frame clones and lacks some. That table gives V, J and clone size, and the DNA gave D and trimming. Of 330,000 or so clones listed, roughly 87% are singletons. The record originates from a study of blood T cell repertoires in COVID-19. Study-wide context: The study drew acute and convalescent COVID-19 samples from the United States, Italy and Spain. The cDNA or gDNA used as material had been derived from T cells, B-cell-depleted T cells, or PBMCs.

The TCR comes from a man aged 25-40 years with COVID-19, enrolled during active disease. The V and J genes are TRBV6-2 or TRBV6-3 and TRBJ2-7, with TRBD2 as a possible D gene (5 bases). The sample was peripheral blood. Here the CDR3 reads CASSRHGNDEQYF. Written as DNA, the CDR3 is TGTGCCAGCAGTCGTCACGGGAACGACGAGCAGTACTTC.